This note documents a single T cell receptor beta chain sequence. Its antigen is undetermined. The record originates from a study of T-cell memory formation after mild COVID-19. Overall study results and limits: Pre-infection memory held some responding clones, suggesting pre-existing cross-reactive T cells responded.

5'RACE primed at constant segments yielded TCR alpha and TCR beta cDNA libraries bearing sample barcodes and UMIs. TCRdb re-called the 5' RACE reads with MiXCR, one entry per CDR3 protein. The data contain 180,000 or so distinct CDR3 sequences, approximately 16% of them singletons. Between the trimmed V and J ends, which lost 7 bases and 0 bases, there was a span of 11 bases. CDR3 size: 14 residues. The sample consisted of PBMCs or a T cell subset sorted from them (not recorded which). This chain links TRBV12-3 or TRBV12-4 with TRBJ2-3; D may correspond to TRBD1 or TRBD2 (5 bases each). The TCR comes from an adult woman who had mild COVID-19 (a few samples of this study predate the infection). Cell type and time point are not known. CDR3 amino acids: CASNPGPSTDTQYF. For the CDR3, the DNA is TGTGCCAGCAACCCGGGACCCAGCACAGATACGCAGTATTTT.